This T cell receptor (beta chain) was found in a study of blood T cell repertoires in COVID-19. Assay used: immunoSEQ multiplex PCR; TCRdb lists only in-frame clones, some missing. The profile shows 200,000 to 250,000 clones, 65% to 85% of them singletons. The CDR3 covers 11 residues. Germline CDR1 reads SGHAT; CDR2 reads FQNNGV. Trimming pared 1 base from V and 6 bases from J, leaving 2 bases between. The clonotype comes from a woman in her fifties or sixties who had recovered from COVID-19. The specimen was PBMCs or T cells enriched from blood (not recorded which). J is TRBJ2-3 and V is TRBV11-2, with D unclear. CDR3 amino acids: CASSLADTQYF. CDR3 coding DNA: TGTGCCAGCAGCTTAGCTGATACGCAGTATTTT. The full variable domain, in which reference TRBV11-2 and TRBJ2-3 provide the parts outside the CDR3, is EAGVAQSPRYKIIEKRQSVAFWCNPISGHATLYWYQQILGQGPKLLIQFQNNGVVDDSQLPKDRFSAERLKGVDSTLKIQPAKLEDSAVYLCASSLADTQYFGPGTRLTVL.